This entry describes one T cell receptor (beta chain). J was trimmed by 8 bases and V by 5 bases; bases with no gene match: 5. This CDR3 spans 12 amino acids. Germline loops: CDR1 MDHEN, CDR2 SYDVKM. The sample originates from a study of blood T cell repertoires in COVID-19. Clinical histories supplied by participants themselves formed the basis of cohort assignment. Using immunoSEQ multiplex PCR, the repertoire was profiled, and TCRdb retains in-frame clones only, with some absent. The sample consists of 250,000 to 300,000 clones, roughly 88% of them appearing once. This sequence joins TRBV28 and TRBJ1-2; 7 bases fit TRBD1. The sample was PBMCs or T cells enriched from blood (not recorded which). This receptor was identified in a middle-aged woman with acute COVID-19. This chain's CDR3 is CASSGQVAGYTF. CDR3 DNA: TGTGCCAGCAGTGGACAGGTAGCAGGCTACACCTTC.